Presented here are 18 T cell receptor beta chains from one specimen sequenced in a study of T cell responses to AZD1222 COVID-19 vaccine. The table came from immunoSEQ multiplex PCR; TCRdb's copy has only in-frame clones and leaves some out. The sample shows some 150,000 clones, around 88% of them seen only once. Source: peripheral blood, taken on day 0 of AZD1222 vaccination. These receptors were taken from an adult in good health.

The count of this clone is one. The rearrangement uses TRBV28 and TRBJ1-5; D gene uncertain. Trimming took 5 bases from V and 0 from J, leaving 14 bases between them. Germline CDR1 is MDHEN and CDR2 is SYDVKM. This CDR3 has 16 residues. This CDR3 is CASSLQSPYSNQPQHF. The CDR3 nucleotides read TGTGCCAGCAGTCTGCAATCCCCTTATAGCAATCAGCCCCAGCATTTT.

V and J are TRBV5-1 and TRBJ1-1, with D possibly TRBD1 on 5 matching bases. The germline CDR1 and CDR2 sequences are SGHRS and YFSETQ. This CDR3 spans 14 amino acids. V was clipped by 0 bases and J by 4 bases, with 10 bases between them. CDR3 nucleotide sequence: TGCGCCAGCAGCTTGGGTCGCCAGGGCACTGAAGCTTTCTTT. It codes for CASSLGRQGTEAFF. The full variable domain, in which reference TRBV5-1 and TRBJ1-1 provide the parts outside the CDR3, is KAGVTQTPRYLIKTRGQQVTLSCSPISGHRSVSWYQQTPGQGLQFLFEYFSETQRNKGNFPGRFSGRQFSNSRSEMNVSTLELGDSALYLCASSLGRQGTEAFFGQGTRLTVV.

The CDR3 loop reads CSARTTYEQYF. CDR3 in DNA: TGCAGCGCCCGAACAACGTACGAGCAGTACTTC. This rearrangement joins TRBV29-1 to TRBJ2-7; D is uncertain. The CDR3 is 11 residues long. Germline CDR1 reads SQVTM; CDR2 reads ANQGSEA. V lost 7 bases, J lost 4 bases, and 11 bases lay in between.

Here the CDR3 DNA reads TGTGCCAGCAGCTACGACAGTAACGTTTTTTCGACGGAGGGCACCTTC. It encodes CASSYDSNVFSTEGTF. J is TRBJ1-2 and V is TRBV9, with D tentatively TRBD1 (5 bases). Looked up from germline, CDR1 is SGDLS and CDR2 is YYNGEE. The V end lost 4 bases, the J end lost 13 bases, and 29 bases lay between the germline ends. The CDR3 consists of 16 residues.

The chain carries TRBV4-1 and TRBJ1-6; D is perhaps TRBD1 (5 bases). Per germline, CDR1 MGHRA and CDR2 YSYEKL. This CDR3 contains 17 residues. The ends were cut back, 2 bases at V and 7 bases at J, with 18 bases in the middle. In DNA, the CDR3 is TGCGCCAGCAGCCAACCCCGGGACCCCCAAGGGAATTCACCCCTCCACTTT. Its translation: CASSQPRDPQGNSPLHF.

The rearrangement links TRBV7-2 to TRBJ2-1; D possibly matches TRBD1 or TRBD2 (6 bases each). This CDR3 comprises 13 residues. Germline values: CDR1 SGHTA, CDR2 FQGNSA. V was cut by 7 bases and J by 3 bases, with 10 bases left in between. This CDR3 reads CASKGGNYNEQFF. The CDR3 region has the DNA TGTGCCAGCAAGGGGGGTAACTACAATGAGCAGTTCTTC.

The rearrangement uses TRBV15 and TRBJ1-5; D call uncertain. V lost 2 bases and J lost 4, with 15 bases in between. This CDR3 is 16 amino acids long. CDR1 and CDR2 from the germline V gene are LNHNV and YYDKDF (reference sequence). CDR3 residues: CATSRRNRAGNQPQHF. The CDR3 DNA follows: TGTGCCACCAGCAGAAGAAACAGAGCCGGGAATCAGCCCCAGCATTTT.

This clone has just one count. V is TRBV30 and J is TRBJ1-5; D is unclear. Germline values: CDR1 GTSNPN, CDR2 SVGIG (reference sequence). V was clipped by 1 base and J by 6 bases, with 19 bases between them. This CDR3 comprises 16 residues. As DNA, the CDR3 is TGTGCCTGGAGTGACGGGATTGGGGTTGGTGGTCAGCCCCAGCATTTT. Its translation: CAWSDGIGVGGQPQHF.

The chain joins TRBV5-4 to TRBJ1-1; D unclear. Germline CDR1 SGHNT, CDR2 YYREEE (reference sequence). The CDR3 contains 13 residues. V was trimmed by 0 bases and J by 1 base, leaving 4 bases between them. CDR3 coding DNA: TGTGCCAGCAGCTTGGGCCCGAACACTGAAGCTTTCTTT. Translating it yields CASSLGPNTEAFF.

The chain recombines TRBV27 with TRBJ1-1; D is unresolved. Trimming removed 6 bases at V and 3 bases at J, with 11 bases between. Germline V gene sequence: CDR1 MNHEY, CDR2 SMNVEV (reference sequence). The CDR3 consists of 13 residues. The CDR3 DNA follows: TGTGCCAGCAGCTTAGTTTGGGACACTGAAGCTTTCTTT. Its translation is CASSLVWDTEAFF.

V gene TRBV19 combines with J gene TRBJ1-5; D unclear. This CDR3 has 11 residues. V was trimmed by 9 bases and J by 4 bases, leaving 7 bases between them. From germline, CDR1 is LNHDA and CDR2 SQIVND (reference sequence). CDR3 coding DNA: TGTGCCAGAGTAAAGAATCAGCCCCAGCATTTT. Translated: CARVKNQPQHF. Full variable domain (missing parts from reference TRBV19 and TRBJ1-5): DGGITQSPKYLFRKEGQNVTLSCEQNLNHDAMYWYRQDPGQGLRLIYYSQIVNDFQKGDIAEGYSVSREKKESFPLTVTSAQKNPTAFYLCARVKNQPQHFGDGTRLSIL.

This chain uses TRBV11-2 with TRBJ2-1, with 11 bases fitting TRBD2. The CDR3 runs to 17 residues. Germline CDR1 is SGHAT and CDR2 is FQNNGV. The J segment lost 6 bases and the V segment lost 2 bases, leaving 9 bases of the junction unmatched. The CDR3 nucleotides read TGTGCCAGCAGCTTAAGTTCCTTCCTAGCGGGAGGCAATGAGCAGTTCTTC. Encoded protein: CASSLSSFLAGGNEQFF.

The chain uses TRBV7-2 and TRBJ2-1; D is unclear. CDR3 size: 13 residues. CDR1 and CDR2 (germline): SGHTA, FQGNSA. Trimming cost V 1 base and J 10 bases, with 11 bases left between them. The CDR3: CASSLDRTGEQFF. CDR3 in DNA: TGTGCCAGCAGCTTAGACCGGACGGGCGAGCAGTTCTTC.

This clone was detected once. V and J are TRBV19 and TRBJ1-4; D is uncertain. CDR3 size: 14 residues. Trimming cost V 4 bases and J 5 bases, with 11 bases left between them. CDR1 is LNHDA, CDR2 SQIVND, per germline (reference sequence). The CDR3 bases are TGTGCCAGTAGTAGCAGCAGTGGCAATGAAAAACTGTTTTTT. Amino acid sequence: CASSSSSGNEKLFF.

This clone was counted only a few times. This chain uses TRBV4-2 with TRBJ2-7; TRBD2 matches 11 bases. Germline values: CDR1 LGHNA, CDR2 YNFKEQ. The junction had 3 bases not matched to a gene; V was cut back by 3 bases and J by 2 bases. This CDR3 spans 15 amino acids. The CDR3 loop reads CASSQTSGATYEQYF. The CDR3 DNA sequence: TGTGCCAGCAGCCAGACTAGCGGGGCGACCTACGAGCAGTACTTC.

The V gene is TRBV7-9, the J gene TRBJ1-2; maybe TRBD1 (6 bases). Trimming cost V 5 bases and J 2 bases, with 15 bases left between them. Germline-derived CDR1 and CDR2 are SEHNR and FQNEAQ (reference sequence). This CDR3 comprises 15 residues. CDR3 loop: CASSQNRDGNYGYTF. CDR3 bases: TGTGCCAGCAGCCAAAACAGGGACGGCAACTATGGCTACACCTTC.

CDR3 coding DNA: TGTGCCAGCAGCCAAGATCTTTCTAGCGGGGGTAGCCAAGAGACCCAGTACTTC. Its protein product is CASSQDLSSGGSQETQYF. This rearrangement joins TRBV3-1 (or the pseudogene TRBV3-2) to TRBJ2-5, with 10 bases identical to TRBD2. V lost 0 bases and J lost 1; bases outside the gene matches: 8. The germline V gene encodes CDR1 LGHDT and CDR2 YNNKEL (reference sequence). CDR3 length: 18 residues.

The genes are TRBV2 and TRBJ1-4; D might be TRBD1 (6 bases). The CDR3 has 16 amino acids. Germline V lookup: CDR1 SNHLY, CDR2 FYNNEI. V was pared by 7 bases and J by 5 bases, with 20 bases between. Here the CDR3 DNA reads TGTGCCAGCAAGCCCCGCAGGGGCACGGTGAATGAAAAACTGTTTTTT. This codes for CASKPRRGTVNEKLFF.